What follows are 22 T cell receptor beta chains derived from one specimen sequenced in a study of Ad26.COV2.S vaccination and SARS-CoV-2 variants. The repertoire was sequenced with immunoSEQ multiplex PCR; TCRdb's copy has only in-frame clones and lacks some. The sample holds about 350,000 clones, 90% to 95% seen once. The sample here was peripheral blood, taken after recovery from COVID-19. The source is a human donor who had recovered from COVID-19.

The CDR3: CASSRNSGNEQYF. The DNA of the CDR3 is TGTGCCAGCTCACGTAATAGCGGTAACGAGCAGTACTTC. V and J are TRBV18 and TRBJ2-7; D perhaps matches TRBD2 (6 bases). CDR1 is KGHSH and CDR2 is LQKENI in the germline V gene. There are 13 residues in the CDR3. V was clipped by 4 bases and J by 5 bases, with 12 bases between them.

The gene calls are TRBV4-1 and TRBJ1-2, with 8 bases aligning to TRBD1. There are 15 residues in the CDR3. Germline CDR1 MGHRA, CDR2 YSYEKL. Trimming at V came to 1 base and at J to 4 bases, leaving 5 bases not matched to a gene. CDR3 coding DNA: TGCGCCAGCAGCCAAGGGACGACAGGGGTCTATGGCTACACCTTC. As protein: CASSQGTTGVYGYTF.

The gene calls are TRBV6-5 and TRBJ1-3, with unresolved D. The CDR3 has 15 residues. V was cut by 6 bases and J by 0 bases, with 12 bases left in between. CDR1 and CDR2 from the germline V gene are MNHEY and SVGAGI. The CDR3 bases are TGTGCCAGCAGCTTGGCAGATAACTCTGGAAACACCATATATTTT. Protein sequence: CASSLADNSGNTIYF.

This clone was detected only once. The rearrangement joins TRBV19 to TRBJ2-5; the D gene is possibly TRBD1 (5 bases). The CDR3 contains 15 residues. V was trimmed by 3 bases and J by 1 base, leaving 12 bases between them. Germline V gene lookup returns CDR1 LNHDA and CDR2 SQIVND (reference sequence). CDR3 amino acids: CASSISRATQETQYF. CDR3 DNA: TGTGCCAGTAGTATCTCCAGGGCCACCCAAGAGACCCAGTACTTC.

The chain joins TRBV4-1 to TRBJ2-7; TRBD2 matches 9 bases. Trimming removed 3 bases from V and 2 bases from J; junction bases left unmatched: 5. Per germline, CDR1 MGHRA and CDR2 YSYEKL. This CDR3 has 15 amino acids. This CDR3 is CASSQGTSNAYEQYF. The CDR3 DNA reads TGCGCCAGCAGCCAGGGGACTAGCAACGCCTACGAGCAGTACTTC.

This chain uses TRBV18 with TRBJ1-2; D is possibly TRBD1 (6 bases). CDR1 KGHSH and CDR2 LQKENI come from the germline V gene. The CDR3 runs to 14 residues. The V gene lost 3 bases and the J gene lost 6 bases, with 14 bases spanning the gap. The CDR3 coding sequence is TGTGCCAGCTCACCCACCAGGGGAGGGGATGGCTACACCTTC. This encodes CASSPTRGGDGYTF.

The chain links TRBV5-1 to TRBJ2-2; D gene unclear. The CDR3 is 14 amino acids. Looked up from germline, CDR1 is SGHRS and CDR2 is YFSETQ. V was shortened by 0 bases and J by 3 bases, with 6 bases between the two germline ends. This chain's CDR3 is CASSLAGDTGELFF. The DNA of the CDR3 is TGCGCCAGCAGCTTGGCAGGTGACACCGGGGAGCTGTTTTTT.

CDR3 sequence: CASSLGPSGNTIYF. The CDR3 DNA is TGTGCCAGCAGCTTAGGGCCCTCTGGAAACACCATATATTTT. The rearrangement joins TRBV7-2 to TRBJ1-3; no clear D gene. The germline gives CDR1 SGHTA, CDR2 FQGNSA. The V and J ends lost 1 base and 0 bases respectively, with 4 bases between them. There are 14 residues in the CDR3.

The V call is TRBV10-1, the J call TRBJ1-2; TRBD1 matches at 10 bases. The CDR3 is 17 residues long. The junction had 12 bases not matched to a gene; V was cut back by 6 bases and J by 2 bases. In germline, CDR1 is WNHNN, CDR2 SYGVQD (reference sequence). CDR3 nucleotides: TGCGCCAGCAGCTACCCGGGACAGGGGCTTACCAACTATGGCTACACCTTC. This gives the protein CASSYPGQGLTNYGYTF.

The V gene is TRBV7-9, the J gene TRBJ2-5; D remains ambiguous. The germline V gene has CDR1 SEHNR and CDR2 FQNEAQ (reference sequence). CDR3 size: 16 residues. Trimming pared 5 bases from V and 2 bases from J, leaving 18 bases between. CDR3 loop: CASSPPTLVPQETQYF. The CDR3 coding sequence is TGTGCCAGCAGCCCCCCGACATTGGTGCCGCAAGAGACCCAGTACTTC.

This chain links TRBV5-1 with TRBJ2-2, with 13 bases fitting TRBD2. The CDR3 has 18 residues. Per germline, CDR1 SGHRS and CDR2 YFSETQ. The V segment lost 3 bases and the J segment 1 base; nucleotides outside the gene matches: 6. The CDR3 DNA sequence: TGCGCCAGCAGCTACGGACTAGCGGGAGAGGGGAACACCGGGGAGCTGTTTTTT. The encoded protein is CASSYGLAGEGNTGELFF. The whole variable domain, remainder taken from reference TRBV5-1 and TRBJ2-2, is KAGVTQTPRYLIKTRGQQVTLSCSPISGHRSVSWYQQTPGQGLQFLFEYFSETQRNKGNFPGRFSGRQFSNSRSEMNVSTLELGDSALYLCASSYGLAGEGNTGELFFGEGSRLTVL.

V gene TRBV6-5 combines with J gene TRBJ1-3, with D possibly being TRBD1 (6 bases). Trimming pared 6 bases from V and 4 bases from J, leaving 10 bases between. The CDR3 runs to 13 residues. Germline CDR1 is MNHEY and CDR2 is SVGAGI. DNA for the CDR3: TGTGCCAGCAGGCAGGGGAAGGGAAACACCATATATTTT. This gives the protein CASRQGKGNTIYF.

The chain couples TRBV5-1 to TRBJ2-2, with D unclear. V was shortened by 0 bases and J by 7 bases, with 4 bases between the two germline ends. This CDR3 is 12 amino acids long. Germline values: CDR1 SGHRS, CDR2 YFSETQ. The CDR3 loop is CASSLAIGELFF. The CDR3 region has the DNA TGCGCCAGCAGCTTGGCGATCGGGGAGCTGTTTTTT.

The CDR3 loop is CASQVIGTGTSEAFF. CDR3 DNA: TGTGCCAGCCAGGTTATCGGGACAGGGACGAGTGAAGCTTTCTTT. The V and J genes are TRBV6-5 and TRBJ1-1; 9 nucleotides agree with TRBD1. The CDR3 contains 15 residues. Trimming took 8 bases from V and 7 from J; bases not matched to a gene: 14. Per germline, CDR1 MNHEY and CDR2 SVGAGI.

As to this clone: The sample contains more than one DNA sequence encoding this CDR3. V is TRBV5-1 and J is TRBJ1-1; D gene unclear. Germline lookup yields CDR1 SGHRS and CDR2 YFSETQ. The CDR3 length is 13 residues. The V and J ends lost 0 bases and 1 base respectively, with 4 bases between them. This CDR3 reads CASSLGGNTEAFF. The CDR3 DNA follows: TGCGCCAGCAGCTTGGGGGGGAACACTGAAGCTTTCTTT.

This clone was counted between two and nine times. This sequence joins TRBV5-4 and TRBJ2-1; 13 nucleotides line up with TRBD2. This CDR3 is built from 17 residues. V gave up 2 bases and J gave up 4 bases; unmatched junction bases: 6. Germline CDR1 SGHNT, CDR2 YYREEE (reference sequence). CDR3 sequence (DNA): TGTGCCAGCAGCTTCGGCGGGACTAGCGGGGTGTACAATGAGCAGTTCTTC. Protein product: CASSFGGTSGVYNEQFF.

This clone was observed a single time. The CDR3 reads CSVEGPRAWPTANYGYTF. CDR3 sequence (DNA): TGCAGCGTTGAAGGACCCCGGGCCTGGCCAACTGCTAACTATGGCTACACCTTC. The chain combines TRBV29-1 with TRBJ1-2; D unclear. V was clipped by 1 base and J by 0 bases, with 21 bases between them. This CDR3 has 18 residues. Germline V gives CDR1 SQVTM, CDR2 ANQGSEA. The full variable domain, completed using reference TRBV29-1 and TRBJ1-2, is SAVISQKPSRDICQRGTSLTIQCQVDSQVTMMFWYRQQPGQSLTLIATANQGSEATYESGFVIDKFPISRPNLTFSTLTVSNMSPEDSSIYLCSVEGPRAWPTANYGYTFGSGTRLTVV.

A single count supports this clone. The chain recombines TRBV11-3 with TRBJ2-2; TRBD2 matches at 8 bases. After removal of 5 bases from V and 4 bases from J, the junction contained 6 bases not matched to a gene. Germline V gene data show CDR1 as SGHNT and CDR2 as YENEEA. CDR3 size: 15 residues. The CDR3 sequence: CASSGSGVATGELFF. In DNA form, the CDR3 reads TGTGCCAGCAGCGGTAGCGGGGTCGCCACCGGGGAGCTGTTTTTT.

This rearrangement joins TRBV9 to TRBJ2-3; no reliable D call. The V and J ends lost 0 bases and 5 bases respectively, with 19 bases between them. This CDR3 is 17 amino acids long. Germline lookup yields CDR1 SGDLS and CDR2 YYNGEE. The CDR3 sequence is CASSVATGLNLEDTQYF. For the CDR3, the DNA is TGTGCCAGCAGCGTAGCTACGGGTCTAAACCTCGAAGATACGCAGTATTTT.

The J gene is TRBJ2-7, the V gene TRBV9; 9 bases are a match to TRBD1. V lost 4 bases to trimming and J lost 0 bases; unmatched junction nucleotides: 5. The CDR3 totals 15 residues. Germline CDR1 is SGDLS and CDR2 is YYNGEE. The CDR3 reads CASSSGTGNSYEQYF. CDR3 DNA: TGTGCCAGCAGCTCAGGGACAGGGAACTCCTACGAGCAGTACTTC. The full variable domain, completed using reference TRBV9 and TRBJ2-7, is DSGVTQTPKHLITATGQRVTLRCSPRSGDLSVYWYQQSLDQGLQFLIQYYNGEERAKGNILERFSAQQFPDLHSELNLSSLELGDSALYFCASSSGTGNSYEQYFGPGTRLTVT.

This sequence joins TRBV4-2 and TRBJ2-3; TRBD2 agrees at 9 bases. The CDR3 covers 17 residues. Germline CDR1 and CDR2: LGHNA and YNFKEQ. Trimming removed 0 bases from V and 2 bases from J; junction bases left unmatched: 6. The CDR3 sequence is CASSQDSLAGLTDTQYF. Here the CDR3 DNA reads TGTGCCAGCAGCCAAGATTCTCTAGCGGGGCTCACAGATACGCAGTATTTT.

The chain joins TRBV7-2 to TRBJ1-5; D is possibly TRBD1 (5 bases). CDR1 is SGHTA and CDR2 is FQGNSA in the germline V gene. The CDR3 consists of 14 residues. Trimming took 3 bases from V and 9 from J, leaving 15 bases between them. CDR3 nucleotides: TGTGCCAGCAGCTTCCGGGGGGAGAGGGGGCCCCAGCATTTT. Translated: CASSFRGERGPQHF.